Listed here are 20 T cell receptor beta chains from one sample, sequenced in a study of PD-1 blockade in classical Hodgkin lymphoma. Generated by immunoSEQ multiplex PCR, the TCRdb table keeps only in-frame clones and is missing some. The data hold roughly 60,000 clones, with around 90% observed a single time. Time point of the sample: cycle 4 day 1 (C4D1), after about 6 weeks of nivolumab. Each patient experienced a relapse that followed autologous stem cell transplantation, and brentuximab vedotin exposure varied. This specimen was peripheral blood mononuclear cells (PBMCs), taken before the fourth cycle of nivolumab. The receptor source for this set is a human donor with classical Hodgkin lymphoma.

The chain couples TRBV15 to TRBJ2-1; TRBD2 aligns across 11 bases. Losses at the gene ends were 0 bases for V and 6 bases for J; bases not matched to a gene: 7. The germline gives CDR1 LNHNV, CDR2 YYDKDF (reference sequence). The CDR3 totals 17 residues. CDR3 amino acids: CATSRDRVGLAGNEQFF. The DNA for the CDR3 is TGTGCCACCAGCAGAGATCGGGTAGGACTAGCGGGCAATGAGCAGTTCTTC.

The rearrangement joins TRBV4-1 to TRBJ2-2, with TRBD2 matching over 7 bases. The CDR3 runs to 15 residues. J was trimmed by 3 bases and V by 1 base; bases with no gene match: 2. Germline lookup yields CDR1 MGHRA and CDR2 YSYEKL. CDR3 protein: CASSQAAGHTGELFF. The CDR3 bases are TGCGCCAGCAGCCAAGCAGCGGGGCACACCGGGGAGCTGTTTTTT.

V and J are TRBV7-8 and TRBJ1-2; TRBD1 is a possible D gene (6 bases). Trimming stripped 0 bases from V and 2 bases from J, with 22 bases between. The CDR3 loop spans 19 amino acids. Germline lookup yields CDR1 SGHVS and CDR2 FQNEAQ. CDR3 sequence reads: CASSLANVGGPDKNYGYTF. The CDR3 DNA reads TGTGCCAGCAGCTTAGCGAATGTGGGGGGGCCGGATAAAAACTATGGCTACACCTTC.

The chain is built from TRBV6-5 and TRBJ1-3; D is perhaps TRBD1 (6 bases). In germline, CDR1 is MNHEY, CDR2 SVGAGI. The CDR3 runs to 13 residues. Trimming stripped 6 bases from V and 4 bases from J, with 10 bases between. The CDR3 DNA reads TGTGCCAGCAGCGCAGGGGCAGGAAACACCATATATTTT. Translating it yields CASSAGAGNTIYF.

In nucleotides, the CDR3 is TGTGCCAGCAGCTTACATTGGGCTGAAGCTTTCTTT. Translation gives CASSLHWAEAFF. The genes are TRBV11-2 and TRBJ1-1; D call uncertain. The V gene's germline CDR1 is SGHAT and CDR2 FQNNGV. The CDR3 is 12 amino acids. V was cut by 2 bases and J by 6 bases, with 7 bases left in between.

The chain is built from TRBV11-1 and TRBJ2-7, with 9 bases fitting TRBD1. CDR3 length: 19 residues. V shed 3 bases, J shed 3 bases, and the junction held 18 bases outside the gene matches. CDR1 and CDR2 (germline): SGHAT, FQDESV (reference sequence). CDR3 bases: TGTGCCAGCAGCTTCCCGCGATCAACAGGGGGCGAGGGGAGCTACGAGCAGTACTTC. Amino acids: CASSFPRSTGGEGSYEQYF.

The chain couples TRBV6-5 to TRBJ2-3; 7 nucleotides align to TRBD2. The germline V gene encodes CDR1 MNHEY and CDR2 SVGAGI. The CDR3 contains 12 residues. V shed 10 bases and J 7 bases; nucleotides not matched to a gene: 8. CDR3 protein: CATGSGGNTQYF. DNA of the CDR3: TGTGCCACCGGGTCGGGGGGTAATACGCAGTATTTT.

This clone was seen more than once but under ten times. The chain joins TRBV4-1 to TRBJ2-7, with a weak D call TRBD1 (6 bases). Trimming took 2 bases from V and 8 from J, leaving 13 bases between them. CDR1 is MGHRA, CDR2 YSYEKL, per germline. This CDR3 is built from 13 residues. The CDR3 DNA follows: TGCGCCAGCAGCCAAACAGGGTGGAGGAAGCAGTACTTC. Amino acid sequence: CASSQTGWRKQYF.

V gene TRBV11-2 combines with J gene TRBJ2-7; D is unclear. The CDR3 is made up of 13 amino acids. Germline CDR1 and CDR2: SGHAT and FQNNGV. V dropped 5 bases and J dropped 3 bases, with 11 bases sitting between them. CDR3 nucleotides: TGTGCCAGCAGCGCCGGTAGGCGCTACGAGCAGTACTTC. Translating it yields CASSAGRRYEQYF.

This chain connects TRBV5-1 to TRBJ2-1; weak D call: TRBD2 (5 bases). Germline lookup yields CDR1 SGHRS and CDR2 YFSETQ. This CDR3 is 16 amino acids long. Between the trimmed V and J ends, which lost 3 bases and 2 bases, there was a span of 15 bases. The CDR3 nucleotides read TGCGCCAGCAGCTCAGTCAGCGGAATCACCTACAATGAGCAGTTCTTC. The encoded protein is CASSSVSGITYNEQFF.

V is TRBV6-5 and J is TRBJ2-2; TRBD2 matches at 15 bases. This CDR3 has 16 amino acids. In germline, CDR1 is MNHEY, CDR2 SVGAGI. V gave up 0 bases and J gave up 8 bases; unmatched junction bases: 1. CDR3 sequence (DNA): TGTGCCAGCAGTTACTCGGGACTAGCGGGAGGTGGGGAGCTGTTTTTT. Its protein is CASSYSGLAGGGELFF.

The V and J genes are TRBV28 and TRBJ1-5; perhaps TRBD1 as D (5 bases). Germline-derived CDR1 and CDR2 are MDHEN and SYDVKM. The germline V and J ends were trimmed by 1 base and 5 bases, with 9 bases remaining between them. This CDR3 has 14 residues. The CDR3 is CASSLFSGHQPQHF. The CDR3 DNA reads as TGTGCCAGCAGTTTATTTTCAGGGCATCAGCCCCAGCATTTT.

The chain carries TRBV28 and TRBJ2-5; 9 nucleotides align to TRBD2. The J segment lost 1 base and the V segment lost 4 bases, leaving 13 bases of the junction unmatched. Germline CDR1 reads MDHEN; CDR2 reads SYDVKM. This CDR3 is 18 amino acids long. The CDR3, as DNA: TGTGCCAGCAGTTACCCCAGAGAGGCTAGCGGGATCCAAGAGACCCAGTACTTC. Its protein product is CASSYPREASGIQETQYF.

This sequence joins TRBV19 and TRBJ1-1, with D possibly being TRBD1 (6 bases). Germline CDR1 and CDR2: LNHDA and SQIVND (reference sequence). Trimming removed 7 bases from V and 0 bases from J, with 15 bases in between. There are 15 residues in the CDR3. The CDR3 spells CASTDRPTMNTEAFF. CDR3 DNA: TGTGCCAGTACCGACAGGCCTACCATGAACACTGAAGCTTTCTTT.

V gene TRBV30 combines with J gene TRBJ2-7; the D is unclear. Germline V gene data show CDR1 as GTSNPN and CDR2 as SVGIG (reference sequence). Deletions cut 8 bases from V and 6 bases from J, with 14 bases between. CDR3 size: 11 residues. This chain's CDR3 is CAHLRNGEQYF. In DNA form, the CDR3 reads TGTGCCCATCTTAGGAATGGCGAGCAGTACTTC.

This chain links TRBV2 with TRBJ2-7; the D gene is possibly TRBD1 (6 bases). V was clipped by 3 bases and J by 4 bases, with 31 bases between them. This CDR3 comprises 20 residues. CDR1 SNHLY and CDR2 FYNNEI come from the germline V gene. CDR3 region: CASSDPAGWQQGTHGYEQYF. The CDR3 DNA is TGTGCCAGCAGTGATCCCGCCGGGTGGCAACAGGGAACCCACGGGTACGAGCAGTACTTC.

The genes are TRBV7-9 and TRBJ2-3; maybe TRBD1 (5 bases). Between the trimmed V and J ends, which lost 11 bases and 5 bases, there was a span of 11 bases. The CDR3 is 11 residues long. CDR1 and CDR2 (germline): SEHNR, FQNEAQ (reference sequence). The CDR3 spells CAAQGLDTQYF. In DNA, the CDR3 is TGTGCCGCGCAGGGTTTAGATACGCAGTATTTT.

The J gene is TRBJ1-1, the V gene TRBV7-8; 7 positions agree with TRBD1. From germline, CDR1 is SGHVS and CDR2 FQNEAQ. This CDR3 comprises 11 residues. V gave up 5 bases and J gave up 11 bases; unmatched junction bases: 5. This CDR3 reads CASSLQGRAFF. Written as DNA, the CDR3 is TGTGCCAGCAGCCTACAGGGGCGGGCTTTCTTT.

The rearrangement links TRBV5-1 to TRBJ2-1, with TRBD2 identical over 10 bases. CDR1 is SGHRS, CDR2 YFSETQ, per germline. J lost 7 bases, V lost 6 bases, and 7 bases had no gene match. The CDR3 sequence is 14 residues long. DNA for the CDR3: TGCGCCAGCACCCCTAGCGGGAGTCGAAATGAGCAGTTCTTC. It specifies CASTPSGSRNEQFF.

J is TRBJ2-7 and V is TRBV5-4; D is possibly TRBD1 (6 bases). V dropped 0 bases and J dropped 5 bases, with 6 bases sitting between them. Germline V CDR1 and CDR2: SGHNT, YYREEE (reference sequence). CDR3 length equals 12 residues. CDR3 bases: TGTGCCAGCAGCTTGGCAGGGGACGAGCAGTACTTC. This codes for CASSLAGDEQYF.